These T cell receptor beta chains were read from a single sample in a study of CD8+ T cells in alopecia areata. Measured with immunoSEQ multiplex PCR; TCRdb has only the in-frame clones, and not every one. The sample shows 150,000 to 200,000 clones, 60% of them seen only once. The sample here was CD4+ T cells sorted from blood, taken at week 24, from a patient treated with tofacitinib. The receptor set was obtained from a human donor with alopecia areata. The CDR3 runs from the conserved cysteine through the conserved F or W. Fields, in order: V gene, J gene, CDR3 protein.

TRBV30	TRBJ2-7	CAWSVQGNEQYF
TRBV30	TRBJ1-1	CAWSRGVGTEAFF
TRBV2	TRBJ1-6	CASRDQHISYNSPLHF
TRBV9	TRBJ1-6	CASQPGQWNSPLHF
TRBV12-5	TRBJ2-1	CASGPSLGGSYNEQFF
TRBV9	TRBJ2-2	CASSAHQGGTGELFF
TRBV2	TRBJ2-5	CASKGSEETQYF
TRBV11-2	TRBJ1-6	CASSYTGTANSPLHF
TRBV30	TRBJ1-2	CAWSKEEIYGYTF
TRBV19	TRBJ1-1	CASSTGRVGTEAFF
TRBV29-1	TRBJ2-1	CSVARRGAYNEQFF
TRBV30	TRBJ2-6	CARGRGQTSGANVLTF
TRBV7-9	TRBJ2-6	CASSFGPGANVLTF
TRBV29-1	TRBJ1-1	CSVEVRGLSEAFF
TRBV5-6	TRBJ2-3	CASSSKLALGADTQYF
TRBV29-1	TRBJ2-2	CSVGGFTGELFF
TRBV30	TRBJ1-2	CAWSNTDRGISGYTF
TRBV19	TRBJ1-6	CASSSSGGDSPLHF
TRBV29-1	TRBJ2-3	CSVERGTDTQYF
TRBV29-1	TRBJ1-1	CSVQRAVTEAFF
TRBV29-1	TRBJ1-1	CSGRQNAEAFF
TRBV30	TRBJ1-1	CAWSVQSYTEAFF
TRBV7-2	TRBJ2-2	CASREGAYHTGELFF
TRBV29-1	TRBJ1-1	CSVQGWVNTEAFF
TRBV29-1	TRBJ1-5	CSAIPEHRGNQPQHF
TRBV30	TRBJ1-6	CAWSVPGRRAGSPLHF
TRBV9	TRBJ1-1	CASSPWDRGTEAFF
TRBV2	TRBJ2-4	CASSVDSSPKNIQYF
TRBV7-8	TRBJ2-3	CASSSSTDTQYF
TRBV7-3	TRBJ2-2	CASSSGLGTGELFF
TRBV5-1	TRBJ1-1	CASSPGQQNTEAFF